The T cell receptor (beta chain) under discussion was sequenced for a study of T-cell reconstitution after alpha-beta-depleted transplantation in children. Whole-study results and caveats: It was newly produced T cells that mostly accounted for T-cell counts and diversity one year after transplant.

CDR1 is DFQATT, CDR2 SNEGSKA, per germline (reference sequence). This CDR3 is 15 amino acids long. The V segment lost 3 bases and the J segment 6 bases; nucleotides outside the gene matches: 9. This clonotype was detected only a few times. The antigen remains undetermined. TCRbeta library construction was performed incorporating unique molecular identifiers. A single record per CDR3 protein comes from TCRdb applying MiXCR to the PCR reads. The repertoire holds 250,000 to 400,000 distinct CDR3 sequences, approximately 23% seen once, with approximately 11% in the top ten. The sample here was PBMCs, mostly from graft donor cells, taken 180 days after TCRalphabeta/CD19-depleted stem cell transplant. This sequence joins TRBV20-1 and TRBJ2-5; TRBD2 matches at 11 bases. The origin of this receptor is a male patient aged 10 to 17 who had a stem cell transplant for acute lymphoblastic leukemia, so the T cells may come from the graft donor. The CDR3 loop reads CSARGRASGRQTQYF. The DNA for the CDR3 is TGCAGTGCTAGGGGTCGGGCTAGCGGGAGGCAGACCCAGTACTTC.